Presented here are 30 T cell receptor beta chains from one specimen sequenced in a study of OX40 agonist ivuxolimab in advanced cancers. Some clones are missing from TCRdb's copy, which holds only in-frame ones; the method was immunoSEQ multiplex PCR. Of around 65,000 clones listed, about 90% were seen once; the top ten hold more than 9%. The specimen was CD4+ or CD8+ T cells sorted from blood, collected in a trial of the OX40 agonist ivuxolimab. The receptors stem from an adult with an advanced solid tumor such as melanoma, head and neck, liver or kidney cancer.

This chain links TRBV6-6 with TRBJ2-5, with D possibly being TRBD2 (6 bases). Germline V gene data show CDR1 as MNHNY and CDR2 as SVGAGI (reference sequence). The CDR3 length is 12 residues. The V gene lost 10 bases and the J gene lost 11 bases, with 20 bases spanning the gap. The CDR3 reads CATRRDSREQYF. CDR3 nucleotide sequence: TGTGCCACCCGCAGGGATTCCCGGGAGCAGTACTTC.

The CDR3 sequence: CASRDGSTNEKLFF. The CDR3 bases are TGTGCCAGCAGGGACGGGTCAACTAATGAAAAACTGTTTTTT. The chain has TRBV6-5 and TRBJ1-4; no reliable D call. Trimming pared 6 bases from V and 0 bases from J, leaving 8 bases between. Germline assignment: CDR1 MNHEY and CDR2 SVGAGI. The CDR3 sequence is 14 residues long.

This clone came up once. The chain has TRBV5-4 and TRBJ2-7, with D unresolved. Between the trimmed V and J ends, which lost 0 bases and 2 bases, there was a span of 6 bases. Germline V gene lookup returns CDR1 SGHNT and CDR2 YYREEE (reference sequence). The CDR3 has 13 residues. The CDR3 DNA is TGTGCCAGCAGCTTGGATACGGCCTACGAGCAGTACTTC. This codes for CASSLDTAYEQYF.

V gene TRBV15 combines with J gene TRBJ2-1; D may match TRBD1 or TRBD2 (5 bases each). The V and J ends lost 8 bases and 4 bases respectively, with 6 bases between them. The length of the CDR3 is 11 residues. Germline loops: CDR1 LNHNV, CDR2 YYDKDF (reference sequence). In DNA form, the CDR3 reads TGTGCCACCGGGGGATACAATGAGCAGTTCTTC. This gives the protein CATGGYNEQFF.

This sequence joins TRBV6-5 and TRBJ2-2; 11 bases match TRBD2. The CDR3 is made up of 16 amino acids. The junction had 3 bases not matched to a gene; V was cut back by 2 bases and J by 4 bases. Germline values: CDR1 MNHEY, CDR2 SVGAGI. The CDR3 coding sequence is TGTGCCAGCAGTTACCCCCTAGCGGGGGGCACCGGGGAGCTGTTTTTT. Its protein is CASSYPLAGGTGELFF.

CDR3 amino acids: CASSLGVGWDEQFF. CDR3 nucleotides: TGTGCCAGCAGCCTCGGGGTAGGTTGGGATGAGCAGTTCTTC. This sequence joins TRBV6-5 and TRBJ2-1, with a possible D match to TRBD2 (5 bases). Trimming left V 6 bases short and J 8 bases short, with 17 bases between. CDR3 size: 14 residues. Per germline, CDR1 MNHEY and CDR2 SVGAGI.

CDR3 nucleotides: TGTGCCAGCAGTCCGCTGAGTAGCGGGAGTATCGATACGCAGTATTTT. This encodes CASSPLSSGSIDTQYF. The gene calls are TRBV28 and TRBJ2-3, with 9 bases identical to TRBD2. There are 16 residues in the CDR3. The V gene end was trimmed by 5 bases and the J gene end by 6 bases; junction bases not matched to a gene: 12. Germline values: CDR1 MDHEN, CDR2 SYDVKM.

This chain uses TRBV9 with TRBJ2-1; D remains unclear. The CDR3 sequence is 17 residues long. Trimming removed 0 bases at V and 5 bases at J, with 18 bases between. Per the germline V gene, CDR1 is SGDLS and CDR2 is YYNGEE. The chain's CDR3 is CASSVALVGWGDNEQFF. The CDR3 DNA reads as TGTGCCAGCAGCGTAGCTTTAGTTGGCTGGGGTGACAATGAGCAGTTCTTC.

The chain joins TRBV2 to TRBJ2-1; 13 bases align to TRBD2. Germline V gene data show CDR1 as SNHLY and CDR2 as FYNNEI. V lost 7 bases, J lost 10 bases, and 4 bases stayed unmatched. The CDR3 has 13 amino acids. CDR3: CASTLGLAGEQFF. The CDR3 DNA reads as TGTGCCAGCACCTTGGGACTAGCGGGAGAGCAGTTCTTC.

This sequence joins TRBV18 and TRBJ2-5, with D possibly TRBD2 on 6 matching bases. V dropped 2 bases and J dropped 5 bases, with 18 bases sitting between them. The length of the CDR3 is 16 residues. Per germline, CDR1 KGHSH and CDR2 LQKENI. In nucleotides, the CDR3 is TGTGCCAGCTCACCAGTACACACTGGGGGGTTGGAGACCCAGTACTTC. Translated: CASSPVHTGGLETQYF.

The CDR3 bases are TGCGCCAGCGCGGGACAGCGCAATCAGCCCCAGCATTTT. Its protein is CASAGQRNQPQHF. This chain uses TRBV4-3 with TRBJ1-5; 7 bases match TRBD1. V shed 8 bases, J shed 2 bases, and the junction held 3 bases outside the gene matches. Germline V CDR1 and CDR2: LGHNA, YSLEER. The CDR3 spans 13 residues.

The chain combines TRBV15 with TRBJ1-5; no clear D gene. V gave up 0 bases and J gave up 8 bases, with 17 bases separating them. The CDR3 loop spans 16 amino acids. The germline CDR1 and CDR2 sequences are LNHNV and YYDKDF (reference sequence). This chain's CDR3 is CATSRDPRTGMKPQHF. Here the CDR3 DNA reads TGTGCCACCAGCAGAGACCCAAGGACGGGTATGAAGCCCCAGCATTTT.

The genes are TRBV19 and TRBJ2-3, with 7 nucleotides matching TRBD1. With 9 bases clipped from V and 2 bases from J, the junction kept 11 bases outside the gene matches. Per the germline V gene, CDR1 is LNHDA and CDR2 is SQIVND (reference sequence). CDR3 size: 15 residues. CDR3: CASRAPGQPTDTQYF. The CDR3 bases are TGTGCCAGCAGAGCACCGGGACAGCCCACAGATACGCAGTATTTT.

V usage is TRBV18 and J usage is TRBJ2-7, with D perhaps TRBD1 or TRBD2 (6 bases each). CDR1 and CDR2 from the germline V gene are KGHSH and LQKENI. There are 14 residues in the CDR3. Trimming cost V 2 bases and J 2 bases, with 10 bases left between them. The CDR3 loop is CASSPNREAYEQYF. The CDR3, as DNA: TGTGCCAGCTCACCAAACAGGGAGGCCTACGAGCAGTACTTC.

The sample holds one count of this clone. This rearrangement joins TRBV19 to TRBJ1-5; D ambiguous. Trimming removed 3 bases at V and 3 bases at J, with 9 bases between. This CDR3 contains 14 residues. Germline CDR1 LNHDA, CDR2 SQIVND (reference sequence). The CDR3 spells CASSMRMNNQPQHF. The CDR3 nucleotides are TGTGCCAGTAGTATGAGGATGAACAATCAGCCCCAGCATTTT.

The chain has TRBV5-6 and TRBJ2-1, with D unclear. Germline values: CDR1 SGHDT, CDR2 YYEEEE. This CDR3 comprises 12 residues. V was pared by 7 bases and J by 10 bases, with 15 bases between. The CDR3 reads CASQLEKREQFF. CDR3 DNA sequence: TGTGCCAGCCAGCTTGAAAAGCGAGAGCAGTTCTTC.

V is TRBV28 and J is TRBJ2-3; 7 nucleotides match TRBD1. V gave up 8 bases and J gave up 2 bases; unmatched junction bases: 7. The length of the CDR3 is 14 residues. The germline CDR1 and CDR2 sequences are MDHEN and SYDVKM. Here the CDR3 DNA reads TGTGCCAGCGGTGCGGACAGGCACACAGATACGCAGTATTTT. Its translation is CASGADRHTDTQYF.

The genes are TRBV7-9 and TRBJ2-7; D gene unclear. Trimming took 1 base from V and 5 from J, leaving 6 bases between them. Germline CDR1 and CDR2: SEHNR and FQNEAQ (reference sequence). This CDR3 comprises 12 residues. CDR3 protein: CASSLVGNEQYF. The CDR3 bases are TGTGCCAGCAGCTTAGTGGGCAACGAGCAGTACTTC. Based on the CDR3 plus reference TRBV7-9 and TRBJ2-7, the full variable domain is DTGVSQNPRHKITKRGQNVTFRCDPISEHNRLYWYRQTLGQGPEFLTYFQNEAQLEKSRLLSDRFSAERPKGSFSTLEIQRTEQGDSAMYLCASSLVGNEQYFGPGTRLTVT.

The rearrangement links TRBV10-3 to TRBJ2-3; D might be TRBD2 (5 bases). This CDR3 is 14 amino acids long. Trimming cost V 4 bases and J 0 bases, with 8 bases left between them. Germline loops: CDR1 ENHRY, CDR2 SYGVKD. CDR3 coding DNA: TGTGCCATCAGTGGGACTTCTAGCACAGATACGCAGTATTTT. It codes for CAISGTSSTDTQYF.

J is TRBJ2-7 and V is TRBV7-2, with D hard to call. The V gene lost 2 bases and the J gene lost 1 base, with 12 bases spanning the gap. This CDR3 comprises 15 residues. Germline assignment: CDR1 SGHTA and CDR2 FQGNSA. The CDR3 protein is CASSLTTGTSYEQYF. The DNA for the CDR3 is TGTGCCAGCAGCTTAACCACCGGAACGTCCTACGAGCAGTACTTC.

The chain links TRBV4-3 to TRBJ2-2; TRBD2 agrees at 8 bases. Germline V lookup: CDR1 LGHNA, CDR2 YSLEER. V lost 1 base, J lost 1 base, and 5 bases stayed unmatched. There are 17 residues in the CDR3. The chain's CDR3 is CASSQGKTSGNTGELFF. The CDR3 bases are TGCGCCAGCAGCCAAGGGAAAACTAGCGGGAACACCGGGGAGCTGTTTTTT.

This clone was observed once. This sequence joins TRBV23-1 and TRBJ2-1, with D unresolved. TRBV23-1 is flagged as an ORF with uncertain function. The CDR3 sequence is 9 residues long. CDR3 in amino acids: CVAPGEQFF. In DNA, the CDR3 is TGCGTTGCCCCCGGTGAGCAGTTCTTC.

The gene calls are TRBV7-8 and TRBJ1-3; D is uncertain. The CDR3 runs 15 residues. Trimming removed 5 bases at V and 3 bases at J, with 14 bases between. CDR1 and CDR2 from the germline V gene are SGHVS and FQNEAQ. CDR3 DNA: TGTGCCAGCAGCCCGGTGGCGGGAGTTGGAAACACCATATATTTT. Amino acids: CASSPVAGVGNTIYF.

V usage is TRBV7-2 and J usage is TRBJ2-7; 10 nucleotides match TRBD2. The CDR3 contains 15 residues. Per the germline V gene, CDR1 is SGHTA and CDR2 is FQGNSA. J was trimmed by 7 bases and V by 4 bases; bases with no gene match: 10. The CDR3 DNA follows: TGTGCCAGCAGCTATAGCGGGAGGCCCTACGTTGAGCAGTACTTC. Translated: CASSYSGRPYVEQYF.

The chain joins TRBV4-1 to TRBJ1-5; D is unresolved. Trimming left V 1 base short and J 2 bases short, with 9 bases between. The CDR3 sequence is 15 residues long. Germline V gene data show CDR1 as MGHRA and CDR2 as YSYEKL. The CDR3 spells CASSQGIPGNQPQHF. The CDR3 bases are TGCGCCAGCAGCCAAGGGATACCGGGCAATCAGCCCCAGCATTTT.

This chain joins TRBV4-3 and TRBJ1-6; tentative D call: TRBD1 (6 bases). Germline V gene sequence: CDR1 LGHNA, CDR2 YSLEER. V lost 4 bases, J lost 9 bases, and 22 bases lay in between. The CDR3 is made up of 17 amino acids. In DNA form, the CDR3 reads TGCGCCAGCAGCCTCACCCCCCGGCGCGAGGGGGTTTCACCCCTCCACTTT. Its protein is CASSLTPRREGVSPLHF.

This chain links TRBV28 with TRBJ2-1; D possibly corresponds to TRBD2 (6 bases). Germline values: CDR1 MDHEN, CDR2 SYDVKM. The V gene lost 6 bases and the J gene lost 7 bases, with 25 bases spanning the gap. The CDR3 contains 17 residues. CDR3 DNA: TGTGCCAGCAGACTGGGGAGGACGGGAGTCGTTGGGAATGAGCAGTTCTTC. It codes for CASRLGRTGVVGNEQFF.

About this clone itself: Its ends do not fully match the called genes, so a read error is possible. The CDR3 loop reads CASRAGTSGHF. CDR3 nucleotide sequence: TGTGCCAGCAGGGCCGGGACTAGCGGGCACTTC. The V call is TRBV2, the J call TRBJ2-5, with 12 bases identical to TRBD2. The germline CDR1 and CDR2 sequences are SNHLY and FYNNEI. The CDR3 covers 11 residues. Variable domain in full (rest from reference TRBV2 and TRBJ2-5): EPEVTQTPSHQVTQMGQEVILRCVPISNHLYFYWYRQILGQKVEFLVSFYNNEISEKSEIFDDQFSVERPDGSNFTLKIRSTKLEDSAMYFCASRAGTSGHFGPGTRLLVL.

The gene calls are TRBV29-1 and TRBJ2-4; D gene ambiguous. The CDR3 contains 14 residues. CDR1 and CDR2 from the germline V gene are SQVTM and ANQGSEA. V lost 3 bases and J lost 2, with 11 bases in between. CDR3: CSVEVGSSKNIQYF. The CDR3, as DNA: TGCAGCGTTGAGGTTGGCTCGTCCAAAAACATTCAGTACTTC.

V is TRBV5-1 and J is TRBJ2-1; TRBD2 might be the D (6 bases). V lost 2 bases, J lost 1 base, and 16 bases lay in between. Germline V gives CDR1 SGHRS, CDR2 YFSETQ. There are 17 residues in the CDR3. CDR3 nucleotide sequence: TGCGCCAGCAGCTTTTCCGCGGGACGACAGTCCTACAATGAGCAGTTCTTC. It is translated as CASSFSAGRQSYNEQFF.